These 13 T cell receptor beta chains were all obtained from the same sample, sequenced in a study of cytomegalovirus exposure and HLA in healthy donors. Primers: 60 Vbeta forward and 13 Jbeta reverse. The method was immunoSEQ multiplex PCR; TCRdb's version includes in-frame clones alone and lacks a portion of them. The sample has about 150,000 clones, 70% to 80% seen once. Sequenced material: PBMCs. The source is a human donor in good health.

There are a few counts of this clone. The rearrangement uses TRBV29-1 and TRBJ1-1; 8 nucleotides agree with TRBD1. The CDR3 covers 12 residues. From germline, CDR1 is SQVTM and CDR2 ANQGSEA. As DNA, the CDR3 is TGCAGTGACAGGGGAGGTGACACTGAAGCTTTCTTT. Protein sequence: CSDRGGDTEAFF. The full variable domain, rest sourced from reference TRBV29-1 and TRBJ1-1, is SAVISQKPSRDICQRGTSLTIQCQVDSQVTMMFWYRQQPGQSLTLIATANQGSEATYESGFVIDKFPISRPNLTFSTLTVSNMSPEDSSIYLCSDRGGDTEAFFGQGTRLTVV.

In its sample, this clone was seen once. The chain uses TRBV10-2 and TRBJ2-1; maybe TRBD2 (5 bases). Per germline, CDR1 WSHSY and CDR2 SAAADI. V dropped 7 bases and J dropped 10 bases, with 17 bases sitting between them. This CDR3 comprises 13 residues. The DNA for the CDR3 is TGCGCCAGCACCCAGCGGACCCCCAGGGAGCAGTTCTTC. Translated, it gives CASTQRTPREQFF.

This chain uses TRBV30 with TRBJ1-1; D possibly corresponds to TRBD1 (5 bases). CDR1 is GTSNPN, CDR2 SVGIG, per germline (reference sequence). The CDR3 has 14 amino acids. Deletions cut 0 bases from V and 5 bases from J, with 13 bases between. The CDR3: CAWSVTGGKTEAFF. The CDR3 DNA follows: TGTGCCTGGAGTGTAACCGGGGGGAAGACTGAAGCTTTCTTT.

In this sample, this clone turned up a few times. The CDR3 sequence: CAWSANTGTGVNEQYF. The DNA for the CDR3 is TGTGCCTGGAGTGCGAATACCGGGACAGGGGTAAACGAGCAGTACTTC. This chain uses TRBV30 with TRBJ2-5; TRBD1 matches at 10 bases. Matching the DNA end better, TRBJ2-7 makes the J call doubtful. Looked up from germline, CDR1 is GTSNPN and CDR2 is SVGIG (reference sequence). This CDR3 spans 16 amino acids.

The chain is built from TRBV6-5 and TRBJ2-1; 7 bases map to TRBD2. This CDR3 comprises 16 residues. Trimming cost V 2 bases and J 0 bases; bases outside gene matches: 4. Germline V gives CDR1 MNHEY, CDR2 SVGAGI. Here the CDR3 reads CASSYRRGSSYNEQFF. In nucleotides, the CDR3 is TGTGCCAGCAGTTACCGGCGGGGGAGCTCCTACAATGAGCAGTTCTTC.

V is TRBV27 and J is TRBJ2-1; 8 bases are shared with TRBD2. Germline loops: CDR1 MNHEY, CDR2 SMNVEV (reference sequence). The CDR3 extends over 16 amino acids. Trimming cost V 7 bases and J 4 bases; bases outside gene matches: 12. This chain's CDR3 is CASTAVAGGQYNEQFF. The DNA for the CDR3 is TGTGCCAGCACCGCGGTGGCGGGGGGACAATACAATGAGCAGTTCTTC.

The sample holds a few counts of this clone. The rearrangement joins TRBV4-1 to TRBJ1-1; D is unclear. Germline CDR1 reads MGHRA; CDR2 reads YSYEKL. The CDR3 runs 15 residues. V shed 1 base and J shed 0 bases, with 9 bases lying between them. The CDR3 DNA is TGCGCCAGCAGCCAAGTTACCTCAGTGAACACTGAAGCTTTCTTT. Encoded protein: CASSQVTSVNTEAFF.

The chain links TRBV30 to TRBJ2-2, with 8 bases lining up with TRBD2. Germline V lookup: CDR1 GTSNPN, CDR2 SVGIG (reference sequence). The CDR3 contains 14 residues. Trimming cost V 2 bases and J 7 bases; bases outside gene matches: 6. CDR3 sequence: CAWSPLAGHGELFF. The CDR3 bases are TGTGCCTGGAGTCCTTTAGCGGGGCACGGGGAGCTGTTTTTT.

This clone has just one count. This CDR3 reads CASSAPGQGGGEQFF. DNA for the CDR3: TGTGCCAGCAGTGCCCCTGGACAGGGAGGGGGTGAGCAGTTCTTC. This sequence joins TRBV6-1 and TRBJ2-1, with D tentatively TRBD1 (8 bases). This CDR3 contains 15 residues. V was shortened by 4 bases and J by 9 bases, with 19 bases between the two germline ends. Germline CDR1 MNHNS, CDR2 SASEGT.

This clone was recorded a few times. The chain employs TRBV4-2 and TRBJ2-5, with D tentatively TRBD2 (6 bases). Germline CDR1 is LGHNA and CDR2 is YNFKEQ. V was cut by 4 bases and J by 1 base, with 19 bases left in between. The CDR3 spans 17 residues. DNA of the CDR3: TGTGCCAGCAGCCGGGAAGGGACGGGACTGAGCCAAGAGACCCAGTACTTC. Translating gives CASSREGTGLSQETQYF.

This clone has a handful of counts. The chain is built from TRBV9 and TRBJ2-2, with D maybe TRBD2 (6 bases). V gave up 0 bases and J gave up 2 bases, with 8 bases separating them. This CDR3 has 15 amino acids. The germline gives CDR1 SGDLS, CDR2 YYNGEE. CDR3 residues: CASSVAGTNTGELFF. CDR3 sequence (DNA): TGTGCCAGCAGCGTAGCAGGGACTAACACCGGGGAGCTGTTTTTT.

The CDR3 loop reads CASSIAGTGSQPQHF. The CDR3 nucleotides read TGTGCCAGTAGTATAGCGGGGACAGGGTCACAGCCCCAGCATTTT. The chain couples TRBV19 to TRBJ1-5, with 9 bases lining up with TRBD1. The length of the CDR3 is 15 residues. Germline-derived CDR1 and CDR2 are LNHDA and SQIVND (reference sequence). Trimming cost V 1 base and J 7 bases; bases outside gene matches: 5.

The rearrangement links TRBV29-1 to TRBJ2-7; 13 bases align to TRBD2. The V gene's germline CDR1 is SQVTM and CDR2 ANQGSEA. V trimming: 3 bases; J trimming: 5 bases; junction bases outside the gene matches: 7. The CDR3 is 15 amino acids. The CDR3 sequence: CSVDGLAGALHEQYF. As DNA, the CDR3 is TGCAGCGTTGACGGACTAGCGGGAGCGCTTCACGAGCAGTACTTC.